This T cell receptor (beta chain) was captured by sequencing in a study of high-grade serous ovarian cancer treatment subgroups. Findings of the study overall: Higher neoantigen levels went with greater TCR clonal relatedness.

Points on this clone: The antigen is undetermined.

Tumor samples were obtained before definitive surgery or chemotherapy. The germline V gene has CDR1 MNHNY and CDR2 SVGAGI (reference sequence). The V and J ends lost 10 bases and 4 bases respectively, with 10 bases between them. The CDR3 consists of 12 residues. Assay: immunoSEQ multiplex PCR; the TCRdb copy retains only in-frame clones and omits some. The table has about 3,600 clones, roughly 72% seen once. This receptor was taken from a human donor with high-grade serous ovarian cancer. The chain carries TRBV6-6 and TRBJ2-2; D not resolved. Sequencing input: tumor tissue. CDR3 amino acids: CATTPPTGELFF. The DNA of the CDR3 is TGTGCCACCACTCCCCCCACCGGGGAGCTGTTTTTT.